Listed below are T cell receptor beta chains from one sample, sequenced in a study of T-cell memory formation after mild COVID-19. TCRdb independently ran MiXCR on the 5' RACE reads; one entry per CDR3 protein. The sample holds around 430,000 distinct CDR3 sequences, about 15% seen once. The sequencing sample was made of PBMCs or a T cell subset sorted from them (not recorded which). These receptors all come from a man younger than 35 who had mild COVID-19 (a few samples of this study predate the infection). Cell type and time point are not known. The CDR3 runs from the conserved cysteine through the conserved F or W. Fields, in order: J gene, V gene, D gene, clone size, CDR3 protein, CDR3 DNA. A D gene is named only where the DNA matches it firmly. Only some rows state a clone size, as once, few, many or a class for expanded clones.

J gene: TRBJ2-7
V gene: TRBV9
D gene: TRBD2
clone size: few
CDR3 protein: CASSAGLAPYEQYF
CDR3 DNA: TGTGCCAGCAGCGCGGGACTAGCGCCCTACGAGCAGTACTTC

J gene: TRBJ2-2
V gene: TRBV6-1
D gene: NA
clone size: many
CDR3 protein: CASSEAGELFF
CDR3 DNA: TGTGCCAGCAGTGAAGCCGGGGAGCTGTTTTTT

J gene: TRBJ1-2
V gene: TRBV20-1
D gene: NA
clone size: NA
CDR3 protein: CSARDWADYGYTF
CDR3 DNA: TGCAGTGCTAGAGATTGGGCGGACTATGGCTACACCTTC

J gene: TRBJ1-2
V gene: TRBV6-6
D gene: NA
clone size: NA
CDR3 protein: CASSQIRWGYGYTF
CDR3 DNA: TGTGCCAGCAGTCAGATTCGTTGGGGGTATGGCTACACCTTC

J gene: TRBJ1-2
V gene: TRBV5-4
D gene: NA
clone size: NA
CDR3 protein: CASSLFGVTYGYTF
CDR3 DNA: TGTGCCAGCAGCTTGTTCGGGGTTACGTATGGCTACACCTTC

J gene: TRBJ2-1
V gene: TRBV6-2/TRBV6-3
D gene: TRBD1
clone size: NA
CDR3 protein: CASIDRGRRMNEQFF
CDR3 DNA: TGTGCCAGCATAGACAGGGGACGGAGGATGAATGAGCAGTTCTTC

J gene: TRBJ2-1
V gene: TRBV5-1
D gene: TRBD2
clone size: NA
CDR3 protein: CASSFGSGGYNEQFF
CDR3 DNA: TGCGCCAGCAGCTTCGGTAGCGGGGGGTACAATGAGCAGTTCTTC

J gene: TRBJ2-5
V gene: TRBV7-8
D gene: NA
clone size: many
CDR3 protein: CASSLAFETQYF
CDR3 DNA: TGTGCCAGCAGCTTAGCGTTCGAGACCCAGTACTTC

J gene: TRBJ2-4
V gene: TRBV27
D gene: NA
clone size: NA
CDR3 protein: CASSLWAIGAKNIQYF
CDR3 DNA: TGTGCCAGCAGTTTGTGGGCGATCGGAGCCAAAAACATTCAGTACTTC

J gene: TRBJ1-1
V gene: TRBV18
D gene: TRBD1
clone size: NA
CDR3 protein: CASTETGLSNTEAFF
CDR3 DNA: TGTGCCAGCACCGAGACAGGGTTAAGCAACACTGAAGCTTTCTTT

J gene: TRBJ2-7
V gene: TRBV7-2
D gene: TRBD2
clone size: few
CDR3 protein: CASSLALAGPYEQYF
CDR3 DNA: TGTGCCAGCAGCTTAGCGCTAGCGGGGCCCTACGAGCAGTACTTC

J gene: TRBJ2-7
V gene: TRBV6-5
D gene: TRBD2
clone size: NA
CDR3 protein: CASSYPKIRTSGSSYEQYF
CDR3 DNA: TGTGCCAGCAGTTACCCTAAGATTCGGACTAGCGGGAGCTCCTACGAGCAGTACTTC

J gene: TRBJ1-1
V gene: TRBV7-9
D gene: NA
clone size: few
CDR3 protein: CASSLVSQKNTEAFF
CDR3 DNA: TGTGCCAGCAGCTTAGTGTCCCAGAAGAACACTGAAGCTTTCTTT

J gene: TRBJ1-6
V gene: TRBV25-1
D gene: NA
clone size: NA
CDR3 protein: CASRTEGDSYNSPLHF
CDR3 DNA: TGTGCCAGCAGAACCGAAGGCGACTCCTATAATTCACCCCTCCACTTT

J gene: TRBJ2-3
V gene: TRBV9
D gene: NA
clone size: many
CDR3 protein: CASSPSPIPLGAPTDTQYF
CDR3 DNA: TGTGCCAGCAGCCCCAGTCCCATACCCCTCGGTGCGCCCACAGATACGCAGTATTTT

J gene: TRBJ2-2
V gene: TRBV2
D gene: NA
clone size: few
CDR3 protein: CASSDRILDGKNTGELFF
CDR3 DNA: TGTGCCAGCAGTGATAGAATCTTGGACGGAAAGAACACCGGGGAGCTGTTTTTT

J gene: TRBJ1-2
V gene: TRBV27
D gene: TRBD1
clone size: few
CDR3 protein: CASTRGTAYGYTF
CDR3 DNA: TGTGCCAGCACCAGAGGGACAGCCTATGGCTACACCTTC

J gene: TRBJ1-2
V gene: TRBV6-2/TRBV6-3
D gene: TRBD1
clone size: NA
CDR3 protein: CASRPGQGFRYTF
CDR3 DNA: TGTGCCAGCAGACCGGGACAGGGGTTTCGCTACACCTTC

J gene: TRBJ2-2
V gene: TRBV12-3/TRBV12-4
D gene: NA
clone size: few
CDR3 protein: CASSPWNTGELFF
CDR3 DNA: TGTGCCAGCAGCCCCTGGAACACCGGGGAGCTGTTTTTT

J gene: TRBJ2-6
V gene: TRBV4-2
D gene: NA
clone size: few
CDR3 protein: CASSQEGTGANVLTF
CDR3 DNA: TGTGCCAGCAGCCAAGAGGGAACTGGGGCCAACGTCCTGACTTTC

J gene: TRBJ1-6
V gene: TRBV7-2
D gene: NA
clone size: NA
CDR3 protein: CASSQDRFSPLHF
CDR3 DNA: TGTGCCAGCAGCCAAGACAGGTTTTCACCCCTCCACTTT

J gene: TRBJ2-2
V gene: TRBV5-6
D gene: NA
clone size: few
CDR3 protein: CASSLPSSANTGELFF
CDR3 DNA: TGTGCCAGCAGCCTACCTAGTTCCGCGAACACCGGGGAGCTGTTTTTT

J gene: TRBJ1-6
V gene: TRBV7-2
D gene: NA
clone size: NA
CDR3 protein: CASSRGQGLYSPLHF
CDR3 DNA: TGTGCCAGCTCCAGGGGTCAGGGCCTGTATTCACCCCTCCACTTT

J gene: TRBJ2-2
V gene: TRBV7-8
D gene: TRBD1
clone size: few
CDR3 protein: CASSSQGALRTGELFF
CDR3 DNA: TGTGCCAGCAGCTCCCAGGGGGCGCTGAGGACCGGGGAGCTGTTTTTT

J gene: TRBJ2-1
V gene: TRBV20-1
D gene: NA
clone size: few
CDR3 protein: CSARTQTYNEQFF
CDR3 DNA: TGCAGTGCTAGGACACAGACCTACAATGAGCAGTTCTTC

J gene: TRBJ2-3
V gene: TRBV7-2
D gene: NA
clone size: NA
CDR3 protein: CASSLAVGTEDTQYF
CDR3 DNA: TGTGCCAGCAGCTTAGCGGTAGGGACCGAGGATACGCAGTATTTT

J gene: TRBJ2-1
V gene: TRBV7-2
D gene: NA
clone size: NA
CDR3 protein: CASNPGEYIHEQFF
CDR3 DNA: TGTGCCAGCAACCCGGGGGAGTACATCCATGAGCAGTTCTTC

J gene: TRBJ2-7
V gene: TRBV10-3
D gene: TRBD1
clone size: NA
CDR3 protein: CAISESGQGRYEQYF
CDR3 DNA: TGTGCCATCAGTGAGTCGGGACAGGGGCGCTACGAGCAGTACTTC

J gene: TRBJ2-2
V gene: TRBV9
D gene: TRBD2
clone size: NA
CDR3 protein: CASSAGLAASNTGELFF
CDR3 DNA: TGTGCCAGCAGCGCAGGACTAGCGGCGTCGAACACCGGGGAGCTGTTTTTT

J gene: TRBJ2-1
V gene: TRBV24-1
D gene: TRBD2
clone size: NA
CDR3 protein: CATSESSGGAGGEQFF
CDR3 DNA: TGTGCCACCAGTGAGTCTAGCGGGGGGGCCGGAGGTGAGCAGTTCTTC

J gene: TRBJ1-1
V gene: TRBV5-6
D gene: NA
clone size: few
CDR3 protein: CASSPPGVGTEAFF
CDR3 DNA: TGTGCCAGCAGCCCCCCGGGGGTTGGCACTGAAGCTTTCTTT

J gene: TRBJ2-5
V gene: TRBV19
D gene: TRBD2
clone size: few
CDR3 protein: CASKDLAGRQETQYF
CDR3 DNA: TGTGCCAGTAAGGATCTAGCGGGGAGGCAAGAGACCCAGTACTTC

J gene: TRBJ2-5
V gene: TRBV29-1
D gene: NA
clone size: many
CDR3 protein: CSVDSGAGETQYF
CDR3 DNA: TGCAGCGTTGACTCAGGGGCTGGGGAGACCCAGTACTTC

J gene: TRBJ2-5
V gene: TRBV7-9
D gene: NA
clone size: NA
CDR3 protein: CASSLLGEETQYF
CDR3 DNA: TGTGCCAGCAGTCTGCTCGGGGAAGAGACCCAGTACTTC

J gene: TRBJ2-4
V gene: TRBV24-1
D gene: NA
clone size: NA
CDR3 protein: CATEAKNIQYF
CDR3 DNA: TGTGCCACCGAGGCCAAAAACATTCAGTACTTC

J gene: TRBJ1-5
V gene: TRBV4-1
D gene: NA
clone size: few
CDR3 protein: CASSQPGQSNQPQHF
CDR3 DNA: TGCGCCAGCAGCCAACCAGGGCAATCAAATCAGCCCCAGCATTTT

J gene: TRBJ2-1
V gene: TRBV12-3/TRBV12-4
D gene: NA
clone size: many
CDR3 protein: CASSLQGSEQFF
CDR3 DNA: TGTGCCAGCAGCTTACAGGGAAGTGAGCAGTTCTTC

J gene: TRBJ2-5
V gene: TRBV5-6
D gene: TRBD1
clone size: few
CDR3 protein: CASSLDRGFGTQYF
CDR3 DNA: TGTGCCAGCAGCTTGGACAGGGGATTTGGGACCCAGTACTTC

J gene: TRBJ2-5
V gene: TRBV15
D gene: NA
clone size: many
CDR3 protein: CATGIGQLQETQYF
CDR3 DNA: TGTGCCACCGGTATTGGACAGCTGCAAGAGACCCAGTACTTC

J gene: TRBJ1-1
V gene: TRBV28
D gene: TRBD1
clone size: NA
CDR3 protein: CASRPVMTGGTEAFF
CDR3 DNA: TGTGCCAGCAGACCCGTCATGACAGGGGGCACTGAAGCTTTCTTT

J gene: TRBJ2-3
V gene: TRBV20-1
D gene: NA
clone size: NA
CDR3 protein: CSARRADTQYF
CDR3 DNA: TGCAGTGCTAGAAGGGCGGATACGCAGTATTTT

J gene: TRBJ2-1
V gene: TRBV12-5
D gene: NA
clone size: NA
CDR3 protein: CASGLVPGYEQFF
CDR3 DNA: TGTGCTAGTGGTTTGGTACCAGGGTATGAGCAGTTCTTC

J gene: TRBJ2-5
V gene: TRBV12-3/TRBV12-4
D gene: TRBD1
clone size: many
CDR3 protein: CASSPGQVETQYF
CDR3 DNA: TGTGCCAGCAGTCCGGGACAGGTTGAGACCCAGTACTTC

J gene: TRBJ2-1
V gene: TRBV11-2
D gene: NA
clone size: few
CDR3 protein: CASSSITGFPYNEQFF
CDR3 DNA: TGTGCCAGCAGCTCTATCACAGGGTTTCCCTACAATGAGCAGTTCTTC

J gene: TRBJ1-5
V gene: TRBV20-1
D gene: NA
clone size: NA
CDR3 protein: CSVTQAVGAQPQHF
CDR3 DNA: TGCAGTGTTACACAGGCTGTAGGGGCCCAGCCCCAGCATTTT

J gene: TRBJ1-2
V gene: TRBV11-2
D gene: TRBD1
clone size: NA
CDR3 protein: CASSQDGTGLHF
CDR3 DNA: TGTGCCAGCAGCCAAGATGGGACAGGGCTTCACTTC